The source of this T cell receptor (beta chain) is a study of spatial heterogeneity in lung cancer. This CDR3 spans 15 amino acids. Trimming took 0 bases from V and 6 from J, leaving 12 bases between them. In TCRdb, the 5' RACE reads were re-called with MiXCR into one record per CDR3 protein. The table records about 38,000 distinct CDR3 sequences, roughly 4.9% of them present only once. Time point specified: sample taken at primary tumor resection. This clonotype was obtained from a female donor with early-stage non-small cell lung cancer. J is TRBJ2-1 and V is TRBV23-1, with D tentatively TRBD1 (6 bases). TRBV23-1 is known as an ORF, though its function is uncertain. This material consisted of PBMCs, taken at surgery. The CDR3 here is CASSQSGPGANEQFF. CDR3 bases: TGCGCCAGCAGTCAATCGGGTCCAGGGGCCAATGAGCAGTTCTTC.